Each of the 25 T cell receptor beta chains below was sequenced from the same sample in a study of Ad26.COV2.S vaccination and SARS-CoV-2 variants. Treatment defined: around 19 received Ad26.COV2.S at low or high dose, single or two shots; several received placebo; per-sample allocation not given. Day 63 after the first injection of vaccine or placebo was the sampling time. Using immunoSEQ multiplex PCR, the repertoire was profiled, and TCRdb retains in-frame clones only, with some absent. Among more than 300,000 clones listed, 88% were seen once. This sample comprised peripheral blood, obtained in a trial of Ad26.COV2.S vaccine versus placebo. The receptors come from a person aged 18-60 years who received the Ad26.COV2.S COVID-19 vaccine or a placebo.

This clone is a singleton in its sample. The rearrangement joins TRBV11-3 to TRBJ2-7, with TRBD1 matching 8 bases. The CDR3 covers 13 residues. Losses at the gene ends were 4 bases for V and 3 bases for J; bases not matched to a gene: 2. Germline V CDR1 and CDR2: SGHNT, YENEEA. The CDR3 nucleotides are TGTGCCAGCAGCTCCACAGGGGGCTACGAGCAGTACTTC. It codes for CASSSTGGYEQYF.

This clone was counted once. This chain joins TRBV7-9 and TRBJ1-5; D gene uncertain. Trimming left V 4 bases short and J 3 bases short, with 16 bases between. This CDR3 has 16 residues. Per germline, CDR1 SEHNR and CDR2 FQNEAQ (reference sequence). The CDR3 DNA sequence: TGTGCCAGCAGCTCCTTCGGAGGCGCGGTCAATCAGCCCCAGCATTTT. Its translation: CASSSFGGAVNQPQHF.

The chain employs TRBV14 and TRBJ1-1; no firm D call. The germline CDR1 and CDR2 sequences are SGHDN and FVKESK. The V and J ends lost 2 bases and 6 bases respectively, with 7 bases between them. The CDR3 contains 12 residues. CDR3 sequence (DNA): TGTGCCAGCAGCCAACGATATTCTGAAGCTTTCTTT. It translates to CASSQRYSEAFF.

This chain uses TRBV19 with TRBJ2-1; 11 bases line up with TRBD2. There are 15 residues in the CDR3. Per germline, CDR1 LNHDA and CDR2 SQIVND (reference sequence). Unmatched junction bases numbered 5, after V lost 6 bases and J lost 4 bases. CDR3 nucleotide sequence: TGTGCCAGTAGAAAACTAGCGGGGGAATACAATGAGCAGTTCTTC. The encoded protein is CASRKLAGEYNEQFF. Using reference TRBV19 and TRBJ2-1 for the parts outside the CDR3, the full variable domain is DGGITQSPKYLFRKEGQNVTLSCEQNLNHDAMYWYRQDPGQGLRLIYYSQIVNDFQKGDIAEGYSVSREKKESFPLTVTSAQKNPTAFYLCASRKLAGEYNEQFFGPGTRLTVL.

The V gene is TRBV4-3, the J gene TRBJ1-1, with D possibly being TRBD1 (6 bases). The V end was cut by 3 bases, the J end by 1 base, with 9 bases between. The CDR3 length is 14 residues. CDR1 LGHNA and CDR2 YSLEER come from the germline V gene. This CDR3 is CASSQLRGNTEAFF. The CDR3 DNA is TGCGCCAGCAGCCAGCTCAGGGGGAACACTGAAGCTTTCTTT.

The J gene is TRBJ1-4, the V gene TRBV28; 8 bases align to TRBD1. The CDR3 contains 14 residues. Per germline, CDR1 MDHEN and CDR2 SYDVKM. V was pared by 4 bases and J by 7 bases, with 5 bases of the junction left unmatched. The DNA for the CDR3 is TGTGCCAGCAGTTCTGGACAGGGTGGTGAAAAACTGTTTTTT. It codes for CASSSGQGGEKLFF. Looking up the rest from reference TRBV28 and TRBJ1-4 gives the full variable domain: DVKVTQSSRYLVKRTGEKVFLECVQDMDHENMFWYRQDPGLGLRLIYFSYDVKMKEKGDIPEGYSVSREKKERFSLILESASTNQTSMYLCASSSGQGGEKLFFGSGTQLSVL.

V gene TRBV14 combines with J gene TRBJ2-7; D is perhaps TRBD1 or TRBD2 (5 bases each). The V end was cut by 3 bases, the J end by 3 bases, with 18 bases between. This CDR3 spans 16 amino acids. Germline-derived CDR1 and CDR2 are SGHDN and FVKESK. The DNA for the CDR3 is TGTGCCAGCAGCCATCCTATTCGGGACGGTAACTACGAGCAGTACTTC. It is translated as CASSHPIRDGNYEQYF.

This clone has more than one count but fewer than ten. The J gene is TRBJ1-2, the V gene TRBV7-3, with a weak D call TRBD1 (6 bases). The CDR3 is 16 residues long. Trimming shortened V by 5 bases and J by 2 bases, and 18 bases separated the two germline ends. The germline gives CDR1 SGHTA, CDR2 FQGTGA. CDR3 nucleotides: TGTGCCAGCAGCCCCCGAGCTGGGGACATCAACTATGGCTACACCTTC. Translated: CASSPRAGDINYGYTF.

With respect to this clone: Other nucleotide sequences from this sample produce the same CDR3. CDR3 sequence (DNA): TGCGCCAGCAGCTTGGAGGGGTCTCGTGAGACCCAGTACTTC. Translation: CASSLEGSRETQYF. The chain carries TRBV5-1 and TRBJ2-5; D is perhaps TRBD1 (5 bases). Germline V gene lookup returns CDR1 SGHRS and CDR2 YFSETQ. This CDR3 spans 14 amino acids. With 0 bases removed from V and 5 bases from J, the gap between germline ends came to 11 bases. The full variable domain, completed using reference TRBV5-1 and TRBJ2-5, is KAGVTQTPRYLIKTRGQQVTLSCSPISGHRSVSWYQQTPGQGLQFLFEYFSETQRNKGNFPGRFSGRQFSNSRSEMNVSTLELGDSALYLCASSLEGSRETQYFGPGTRLLVL.

In this sample, this clone turned up a few times. V and J are TRBV27 and TRBJ2-1; D is possibly TRBD2 (5 bases). The germline V gene has CDR1 MNHEY and CDR2 SMNVEV (reference sequence). This CDR3 region has 13 residues. V lost 7 bases and J 9 bases, leaving 16 bases between the germline ends. The CDR3: CASNEGGRLEQFF. DNA for the CDR3: TGTGCCAGCAATGAGGGTGGAAGACTTGAGCAGTTCTTC.

The chain couples TRBV6-1 to TRBJ2-2, with a weak D call TRBD2 (6 bases). V gave up 4 bases and J gave up 6 bases, with 18 bases separating them. The V gene's germline CDR1 is MNHNS and CDR2 SASEGT. This CDR3 has 16 residues. In DNA, the CDR3 is TGTGCCAGCAGTGGCGGGAATTTCTGGGACCCCGGGGAGCTGTTTTTT. Its protein product is CASSGGNFWDPGELFF.

The chain joins TRBV5-1 to TRBJ2-1; D gene unclear. The ends were cut back, 0 bases at V and 8 bases at J, with 12 bases in the middle. Per germline, CDR1 SGHRS and CDR2 YFSETQ. This CDR3 is built from 14 residues. CDR3 in DNA: TGCGCCAGCAGCTTGGGACTTTTGCTCCATGAGCAGTTCTTC. Protein: CASSLGLLLHEQFF.

The rearrangement uses TRBV10-3 and TRBJ2-7, with 8 bases aligning to TRBD2. Germline values: CDR1 ENHRY, CDR2 SYGVKD. V lost 5 bases, J lost 5 bases, and 5 bases stayed unmatched. The CDR3 is made up of 13 amino acids. The CDR3 protein is CAISTLREDEQYF. In DNA, the CDR3 is TGTGCCATCAGTACCTTGCGGGAGGACGAGCAGTACTTC.

This chain uses TRBV10-1 with TRBJ2-7, with D unresolved. Deletions cut 3 bases from V and 5 bases from J, with 2 bases between. CDR1 WNHNN and CDR2 SYGVQD come from the germline V gene (reference sequence). CDR3 length equals 10 residues. CDR3 loop: CASSENEQYF. CDR3 DNA sequence: TGCGCCAGCAGTGAAAACGAGCAGTACTTC.

The chain combines TRBV5-6 with TRBJ1-5, with 8 bases fitting TRBD1. The CDR3 runs 15 residues. Germline V CDR1 and CDR2: SGHDT, YYEEEE. Losses at the gene ends were 0 bases for V and 6 bases for J; bases not matched to a gene: 5. The CDR3, as DNA: TGTGCCAGCAGCTTGGGTCAGGGGGCTGGTCAGCCCCAGCATTTT. Translating it yields CASSLGQGAGQPQHF.

This CDR3 is CAWGSGQPQHF. The CDR3 nucleotides read TGTGCCTGGGGTTCTGGACAGCCCCAGCATTTT. V and J are TRBV30 and TRBJ1-5; D is undetermined. This CDR3 contains 11 residues. V was cut by 5 bases and J by 7 bases, with 9 bases left in between. CDR1 and CDR2 (germline): GTSNPN, SVGIG (reference sequence). The whole variable domain, remainder taken from reference TRBV30 and TRBJ1-5, is SQTIHQWPATLVQPVGSPLSLECTVEGTSNPNLYWYRQAAGRGLQLLFYSVGIGQISSEVPQNLSASRPQDRQFILSSKKLLLSDSGFYLCAWGSGQPQHFGDGTRLSIL.

This chain connects TRBV19 to TRBJ2-7; tentatively, D is TRBD1 or TRBD2 (6 bases each). The ends were cut back, 4 bases at V and 2 bases at J, with 21 bases in the middle. The CDR3 length is 17 residues. CDR1 LNHDA and CDR2 SQIVND come from the germline V gene (reference sequence). The CDR3 DNA is TGTGCCAGTAGTACGTTGGAGGGGGACATACCCACCTACGAGCAGTACTTC. Translated, it gives CASSTLEGDIPTYEQYF.

The V and J genes are TRBV5-4 and TRBJ2-1; 11 bases agree with TRBD2. After removal of 2 bases from V and 5 bases from J, the junction contained 3 bases not matched to a gene. The germline CDR1 and CDR2 sequences are SGHNT and YYREEE (reference sequence). The CDR3 runs 15 residues. CDR3 in amino acids: CASSFVAGGHNEQFF. CDR3 coding DNA: TGTGCCAGCAGCTTTGTAGCGGGAGGGCACAATGAGCAGTTCTTC.

This chain connects TRBV6-2 or TRBV6-3 to TRBJ1-3; the D is unclear. Per the germline V gene, CDR1 is MNHEY and CDR2 is SVGEGT. The V end lost 2 bases, the J end lost 0 bases, and 8 bases lay between the germline ends. The CDR3 loop spans 15 amino acids. The CDR3 nucleotides read TGTGCCAGCAGTTACATCTCGAGCTCTGGAAACACCATATATTTT. This translates into CASSYISSSGNTIYF.

The chain combines TRBV7-2 with TRBJ2-3; tentative D call: TRBD2 (5 bases). Looked up from germline, CDR1 is SGHTA and CDR2 is FQGNSA. There are 14 residues in the CDR3. The V end lost 6 bases, the J end lost 2 bases, and 12 bases lay between the germline ends. The chain's CDR3 is CASRERAYTDTQYF. The CDR3 DNA reads TGTGCCAGCAGGGAGAGGGCCTACACAGATACGCAGTATTTT.

The CDR3 protein is CATSRDAATAASNQPQHF. CDR3 coding DNA: TGTGCCACCAGCAGAGATGCTGCGACCGCGGCTAGCAATCAGCCCCAGCATTTT. V is TRBV15 and J is TRBJ1-5, with D unclear. The V end was cut by 0 bases, the J end by 0 bases, with 15 bases between. From germline, CDR1 is LNHNV and CDR2 YYDKDF (reference sequence). This CDR3 is 18 amino acids long.

This chain connects TRBV7-2 to TRBJ1-2, with no clear D. Germline-derived CDR1 and CDR2 are SGHTA and FQGNSA. The CDR3 is 12 amino acids. V was pared by 5 bases and J by 4 bases, with 8 bases between. The CDR3 sequence: CASSGDLYGYTF. In DNA, the CDR3 is TGTGCCAGCAGCGGGGATCTCTATGGCTACACCTTC.

The CDR3 nucleotides read TGTGCCAGTAGCAAATCTAGCGGGGGTTACTACGAGCAGTACTTC. Its translation is CASSKSSGGYYEQYF. This chain links TRBV19 with TRBJ2-7, with 10 bases fitting TRBD2. The CDR3 length is 15 residues. J was trimmed by 3 bases and V by 6 bases; bases with no gene match: 8. In germline, CDR1 is LNHDA, CDR2 SQIVND (reference sequence).

The chain joins TRBV6-2 or TRBV6-3 to TRBJ1-1, with 7 positions matching TRBD1. Germline loops: CDR1 MNHEY, CDR2 SVGEGT. J was trimmed by 4 bases and V by 4 bases; bases with no gene match: 9. CDR3 length: 15 amino acids. This CDR3 reads CASSLFGTELTEAFF. For the CDR3, the DNA is TGTGCCAGCAGTTTATTCGGGACAGAGCTCACTGAAGCTTTCTTT.

The chain combines TRBV10-2 with TRBJ2-3, with D unclear. The CDR3 consists of 14 residues. With 10 bases removed from V and 1 base from J, the gap between germline ends came to 15 bases. In germline, CDR1 is WSHSY, CDR2 SAAADI. DNA of the CDR3: TGCGCCACCCTAGGAGACTGGGGCACAGATACGCAGTATTTT. Encoded protein: CATLGDWGTDTQYF.